This T cell receptor beta chain was documented in a study of STAT5B mutations in CD4+ large granular lymphocyte leukemia. Method: immunoSEQ multiplex PCR; TCRdb's copy keeps in-frame clones and lacks some. The sample carries 23,000 or so clones, 74% recorded once. The V and J ends lost 3 bases and 2 bases, in that order; junction bases with no gene match: 4. The CDR3 has 15 amino acids. The germline gives CDR1 SEHNR, CDR2 FQNEAQ (reference sequence). Controls came from buffy coats of healthy blood donors. The gene calls are TRBV7-9 and TRBJ2-1, with 7 bases matching TRBD2. The TCR was taken from a human donor in good health. The sequenced sample was CD4+ T cells from blood buffy coats. Here the CDR3 DNA reads TGTGCCAGCAGCTTGGGCGGGAGTGCCTACAATGAGCAGTTCTTC. It translates to CASSLGGSAYNEQFF.